This is a list of T cell receptor beta chains from one sample in a study of OX40 agonist ivuxolimab in advanced cancers. The table came from immunoSEQ multiplex PCR; TCRdb's copy has only in-frame clones and leaves some out. The sample has 25,000 to 30,000 clones, 80% to 95% seen once; the top ten hold about a tenth. The sample in question was CD4+ or CD8+ T cells sorted from blood, obtained in a trial of the OX40 agonist ivuxolimab. The origin of the receptors is an adult with an advanced solid tumor such as melanoma, head and neck, liver or kidney cancer. Each CDR3 is given without its conserved first and last residue. Where a row states a size, it is once, few, many or the class of an expanded clone; other rows omit it.

v_call,clone_size,cdr3_aa
TRBV6-5,.,ASSYLRQSYEQY
TRBV27,.,ASSTTSGMGETQY
TRBV29-1,.,SVVTPGDTEAF
TRBV27,.,ASSLGGQYPAF
TRBV19,.,ASSIFKAGGARSYEQY
TRBV11-1,.,ASSLDGGNYEQY
TRBV6-6,.,ASSYSAASGYT
TRBV27,.,ASSSVAGGTYNSPLH
TRBV7-3,.,ASSLLGDTEAF
TRBV7-9,.,ASSLTSSETQY
TRBV15,.,ATSREASPLH
TRBV5-1,.,ASSPSDRALYEQY
TRBV19,.,ASSISTGGVYIQY
TRBV7-2,.,ASSFYSGAFYEQY
TRBV6-6,.,ASSWGSGPQETQY
TRBV5-1,.,ASSAGFGAYNEQF
TRBV4-3,.,ASSQDSGVTGANVLT
TRBV6-5,.,ASRTSDSYEQY
TRBV18,.,ASSLGRDQY
TRBV5-4,.,ASSRRDRMSDEQF
TRBV4-3,.,ASSQDGTSNEQF
TRBV6-1,.,ASSGVRQGAIVNEKLF
TRBV29-1,.,SVHRDSYNEQF
TRBV13,.,ASSSMIGQGNYGYT
TRBV6-4,.,ASSEDHFNTEAF
TRBV15,few,ATSRDRGYNQPQH
TRBV6-6,.,ASSYSGATEAF
TRBV10-3,.,AGMGGHNYGYT
TRBV14,.,ASSQGLGTDSYEQY
TRBV4-1,.,ASSLAVGEPQH
TRBV6-6,.,ASTGRQNNEKLF
TRBV11-2,.,ASSLGWAGGYYEQY
TRBV5-4,.,ASSWSEAEQY
TRBV12-5,once,ASGRNPEGGVKGYT
TRBV28,.,ASSFTGARDEQY
TRBV5-4,.,ASSPGLAGGSPNTDTQY
TRBV9,.,ASSARDTYGYT
TRBV6-5,.,ASSSGTSRNTEAF
TRBV6-5,.,ASSYPNYGYT
TRBV11-3,.,ASSSDREVGSGELF
TRBV6-5,.,ASSYGREQF
TRBV5-6,once,ASSLARTRNTGELF
TRBV5-6,.,ASSSVDGYT
TRBV5-6,.,ASSPDSQGAEAF
TRBV9,.,ASSPRGYYAEAF
TRBV19,.,ASSTRTTEAF
TRBV7-9,.,ASSASGSHLSEQY
TRBV11-3,few,ASSLKQGGNTIY
TRBV7-6,.,ASSFGQAHYEQY
TRBV5-1,.,ASSLEGRDRSNTEAF
TRBV4-1,.,ASSQELGAIYTEAF
TRBV10-3,.,ATSLVNSPYEQY
TRBV27,.,ASRPTVQGSGELF
TRBV4-1,.,ASSQVMSSYNEQF
TRBV29-1,.,SVNRATGELF
TRBV11-1,.,ASTITPGYSPLH
TRBV6-6,.,ASTGGYGYT